Sequencing of this T cell receptor beta chain was carried out in a study of T cell responses to AZD1222 COVID-19 vaccine. The CDR3 is 15 amino acids. V was pared by 0 bases and J by 4 bases, with 12 bases between. The germline gives CDR1 LNHNV, CDR2 YYDKDF (reference sequence). Findings and limits, study-wide: The peak T cell response came first, and repertoires were sampled only after it. Spike-specific TCRs gained breadth and depth after people received two AZD1222 doses.

Assay used: immunoSEQ multiplex PCR; TCRdb lists only in-frame clones, some missing. The data contain under 150,000 clones, approximately 90% of them singletons. The count of this clone is one. Its antigen is not known. The receptor was isolated from an adult in good health. The source material was peripheral blood, sampled on day 0 of MenACWY control vaccination. This chain joins TRBV15 and TRBJ2-5, with D perhaps TRBD2 (5 bases). The CDR3 protein is CATSRDRGSGETQYF. The CDR3 DNA follows: TGTGCCACCAGCAGAGATAGAGGGTCTGGAGAGACCCAGTACTTC.